This TCR beta chain was found in a study of cytomegalovirus exposure and HLA in healthy donors. Sequencing was performed with immunoSEQ multiplex PCR; in TCRdb, only in-frame clones are kept and a portion is missing. The sample has approximately 110,000 clones; about 86% are singletons. This clone was detected once. With 8 bases removed from V and 7 bases from J, the gap between germline ends came to 14 bases. The CDR3 spans 13 residues. Germline CDR1 and CDR2: MDHEN and SYDVKM. This chain connects TRBV28 to TRBJ2-2, with a tentative D call TRBD1 (5 bases). Sequences were obtained from PBMCs. This clonotype was obtained from a woman between 18 and 29 years old in good health and CMV-seropositive. The CDR3 region is CASLSQGIGELFF. Here the CDR3 DNA reads TGTGCCAGCCTCTCCCAGGGTATCGGGGAGCTGTTTTTT.